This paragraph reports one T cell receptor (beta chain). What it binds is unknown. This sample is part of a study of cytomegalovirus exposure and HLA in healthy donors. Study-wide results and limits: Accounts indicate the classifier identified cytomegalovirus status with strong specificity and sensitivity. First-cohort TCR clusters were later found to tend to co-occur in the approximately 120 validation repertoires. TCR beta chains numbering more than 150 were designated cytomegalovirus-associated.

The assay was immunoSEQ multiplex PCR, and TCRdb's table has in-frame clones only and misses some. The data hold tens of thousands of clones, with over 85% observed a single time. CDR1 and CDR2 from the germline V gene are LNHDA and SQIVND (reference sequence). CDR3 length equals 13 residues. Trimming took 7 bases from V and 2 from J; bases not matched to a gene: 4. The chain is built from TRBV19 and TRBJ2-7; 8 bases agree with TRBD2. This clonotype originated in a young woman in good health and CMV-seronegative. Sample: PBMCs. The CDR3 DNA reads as TGTGCCAGTACACTAGCGGCGGCCTACGAGCAGTACTTC. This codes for CASTLAAAYEQYF.